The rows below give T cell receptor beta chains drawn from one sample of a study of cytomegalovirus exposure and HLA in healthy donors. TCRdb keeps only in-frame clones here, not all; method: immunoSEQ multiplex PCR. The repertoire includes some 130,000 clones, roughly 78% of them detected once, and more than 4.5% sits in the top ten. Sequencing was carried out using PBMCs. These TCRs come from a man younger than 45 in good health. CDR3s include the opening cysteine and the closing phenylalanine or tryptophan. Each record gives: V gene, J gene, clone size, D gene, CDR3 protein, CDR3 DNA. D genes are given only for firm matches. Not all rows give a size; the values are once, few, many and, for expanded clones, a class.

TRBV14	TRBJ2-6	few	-	CASRGGNSGANVLTF	TGTGCCAGCAGGGGGGGAAACTCTGGGGCCAACGTCCTGACTTTC
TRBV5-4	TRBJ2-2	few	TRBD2	CASSLWFASGSTGELFF	TGTGCCAGCAGCTTATGGTTTGCTAGCGGGAGTACCGGGGAGCTGTTTTTT
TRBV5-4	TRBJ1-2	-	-	CASRMDSYGYTF	TGTGCCAGCAGGATGGACAGCTATGGCTACACCTTC
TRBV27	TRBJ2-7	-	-	CASSRPGSSYEQYF	TGTGCCAGCAGTCGCCCGGGTAGCTCCTACGAGCAGTACTTC
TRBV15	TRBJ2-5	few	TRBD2	CATSRTGLAGFRGETQYF	TGTGCCACCAGCAGAACGGGACTAGCGGGTTTTAGGGGAGAGACCCAGTACTTC
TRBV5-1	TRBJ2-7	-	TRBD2	CASSLEVAGAYEQYF	TGCGCCAGCAGCTTGGAAGTAGCGGGAGCCTACGAGCAGTACTTC
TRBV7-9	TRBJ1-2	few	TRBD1	CASSHTQGPRVGYGYTF	TGTGCCAGCAGCCACACACAGGGGCCGAGGGTAGGATATGGCTACACCTTC
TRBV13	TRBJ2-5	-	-	CASSLRIRTEKETQYF	TGTGCCAGCAGCTTACGAATCCGGACAGAGAAAGAGACCCAGTACTTC
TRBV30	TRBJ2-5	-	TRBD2	CACRTSGRQETQYF	TGTGCCTGCCGGACTAGCGGGCGGCAAGAGACCCAGTACTTC
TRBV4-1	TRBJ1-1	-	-	CASSHGSGAGRDTEAFF	TGCGCCAGCAGCCACGGTTCAGGCGCGGGAAGGGACACTGAAGCTTTCTTT
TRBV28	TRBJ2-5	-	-	CASSLASRRETQYF	TGTGCCAGCAGTCTAGCGTCCCGAAGGGAGACCCAGTACTTC
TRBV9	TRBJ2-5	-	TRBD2	CASSASGRREETQYF	TGTGCCAGCAGCGCTAGCGGGAGAAGGGAGGAGACCCAGTACTTC
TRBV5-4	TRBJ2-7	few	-	CASSSDGGGSYEQYF	TGTGCCAGCAGCTCCGACGGAGGTGGCTCCTACGAGCAGTACTTC
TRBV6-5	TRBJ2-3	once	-	CASRDWVTDTQYF	TGTGCCAGCAGGGACTGGGTAACAGATACGCAGTATTTT
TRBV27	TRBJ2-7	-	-	CASSLSTGYEQYF	TGTGCCAGCAGTTTATCCACCGGCTACGAGCAGTACTTC
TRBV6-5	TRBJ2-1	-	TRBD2	CASGTSNRNEQFF	TGTGCCAGCGGGACTAGCAACCGGAATGAGCAGTTCTTC
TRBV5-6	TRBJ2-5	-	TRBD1	CASSALGDRGPLIQETQYF	TGTGCCAGCTCAGCTCTAGGGGACAGGGGGCCCCTCATCCAGGAGACCCAGTACTTC
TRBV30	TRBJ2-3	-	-	CAWSVGGTDTQYF	TGTGCCTGGAGTGTAGGGGGCACAGATACGCAGTATTTT
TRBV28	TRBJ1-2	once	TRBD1	CASRSGGYGYTF	TGTGCCAGCAGATCAGGGGGTTATGGCTACACCTTC
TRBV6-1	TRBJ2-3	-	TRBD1	CASSDPGTGATDTQYF	TGTGCCAGCAGTGATCCCGGGACAGGGGCGACAGATACGCAGTATTTT
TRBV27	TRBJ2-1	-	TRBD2	CASSLLRGGPNNEQFF	TGTGCCAGCAGTTTACTGCGGGGGGGTCCGAACAATGAGCAGTTCTTC
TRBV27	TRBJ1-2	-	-	CASSLMGAETWGYTF	TGTGCCAGCAGTTTAATGGGGGCCGAGACGTGGGGCTACACCTTC
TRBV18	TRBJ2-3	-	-	CASSPGGGDTQYF	TGTGCCAGCTCACCCGGAGGAGGAGATACGCAGTATTTT
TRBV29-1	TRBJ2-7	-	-	CSVAIAEFNEQYF	TGCAGCGTTGCAATAGCGGAATTTAACGAGCAGTACTTC
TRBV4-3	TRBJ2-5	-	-	CASSLSRSETQYF	TGCGCCAGCAGCCTGAGTAGGAGCGAGACCCAGTACTTC
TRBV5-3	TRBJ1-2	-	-	CARTEVGYTF	TGTGCCAGAACGGAGGTAGGCTACACCTTC
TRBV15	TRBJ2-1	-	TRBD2	CATSDPGRGSYNEQFF	TGTGCCACCAGTGACCCGGGGCGGGGGTCCTACAATGAGCAGTTCTTC
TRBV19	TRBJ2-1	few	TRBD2	CASSIITGGPNNEQFF	TGTGCCAGTAGTATCATCACGGGAGGGCCGAACAATGAGCAGTTCTTC
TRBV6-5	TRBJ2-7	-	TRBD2	CASGLAGRDEQYF	TGTGCCAGCGGCCTAGCGGGAAGGGACGAGCAGTACTTC
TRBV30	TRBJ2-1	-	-	CAWSVFDEQFF	TGTGCCTGGAGTGTCTTTGATGAGCAGTTCTTC
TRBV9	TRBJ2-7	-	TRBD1	CASSGYSGTGRIEQYF	TGTGCCAGCAGCGGCTATTCCGGGACAGGGAGAATCGAGCAGTACTTC
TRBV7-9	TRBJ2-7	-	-	CSSSSGREQYF	TGTTCCAGCAGCTCAGGGAGGGAGCAGTACTTC
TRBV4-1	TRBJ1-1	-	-	CASSQPGDSTEAFF	TGCGCCAGCAGCCAGCCAGGGGATTCCACTGAAGCTTTCTTT
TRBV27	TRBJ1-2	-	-	CASSEYGYTF	TGTGCCAGCAGCGAGTATGGCTACACCTTC
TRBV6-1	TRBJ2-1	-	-	CASPEGAGNEQFF	TGTGCCAGCCCAGAGGGGGCGGGGAATGAGCAGTTCTTC
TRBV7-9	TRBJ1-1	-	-	CASSRGHGTEAFF	TGTGCCAGCAGCCGGGGACACGGAACTGAAGCTTTCTTT
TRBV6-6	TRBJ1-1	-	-	CASIPRRENTEAFF	TGTGCCAGCATCCCTAGGCGGGAGAACACTGAAGCTTTCTTT
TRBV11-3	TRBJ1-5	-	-	CASSPGQLQPQHF	TGTGCCAGCAGCCCAGGACAGCTTCAGCCCCAGCATTTT
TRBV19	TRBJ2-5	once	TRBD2	CASSIPGLAGGGETQYF	TGTGCCAGTAGTATCCCCGGACTAGCGGGAGGCGGAGAGACCCAGTACTTC
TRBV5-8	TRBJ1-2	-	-	CASRTAGNPYGYTF	TGTGCCAGCAGGACAGCGGGCAACCCCTATGGCTACACCTTC
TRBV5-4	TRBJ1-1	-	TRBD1	CASTSRLQGANTEAFF	TGTGCCAGCACCTCGCGACTACAGGGGGCGAACACTGAAGCTTTCTTT
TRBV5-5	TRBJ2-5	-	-	CASSLAMGLPFQETQYF	TGTGCCAGCAGCTTGGCCATGGGACTCCCCTTCCAAGAGACCCAGTACTTC
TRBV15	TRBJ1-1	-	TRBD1	CATSRGDRLNTEAFF	TGTGCCACCAGCAGGGGGGACAGGCTGAACACTGAAGCTTTCTTT
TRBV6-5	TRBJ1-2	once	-	CASRAPNYGYTF	TGTGCCAGCAGAGCTCCCAACTATGGCTACACCTTC
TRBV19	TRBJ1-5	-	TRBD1	CASSSGTGGRDYQPQHF	TGTGCCAGTAGTTCTGGGACAGGGGGCCGGGACTATCAGCCCCAGCATTTT
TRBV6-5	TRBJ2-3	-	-	CASSYGRRTDTQYF	TGTGCCAGCAGTTACGGGAGGAGGACAGATACGCAGTATTTT
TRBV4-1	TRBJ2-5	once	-	CASSRQPREETQYF	TGCGCCAGCAGCCGCCAACCCAGGGAAGAGACCCAGTACTTC
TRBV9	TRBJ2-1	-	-	CASSALGANEQFF	TGTGCCAGCAGCGCCCTGGGGGCAAATGAGCAGTTCTTC
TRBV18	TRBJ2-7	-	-	CASSMAQGYEQYF	TGTGCCAGCTCGATGGCGCAGGGGTACGAGCAGTACTTC
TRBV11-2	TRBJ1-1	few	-	CASSLAMFGGRMNTEAFF	TGTGCCAGCAGCTTAGCGATGTTTGGCGGTAGAATGAACACTGAAGCTTTCTTT
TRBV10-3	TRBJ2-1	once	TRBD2	CAISPTALVGSGHSNEQFF	TGTGCCATCAGCCCCACCGCCCTAGTAGGTAGCGGGCATTCCAATGAGCAGTTCTTC
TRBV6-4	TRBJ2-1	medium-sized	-	CASSEGGPGDEQFF	TGTGCCAGCAGTGAGGGGGGGCCAGGGGATGAGCAGTTCTTC
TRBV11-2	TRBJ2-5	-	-	CASSLEILGAGEQYF	TGTGCCAGCAGCTTAGAGATTTTAGGGGCTGGAGAGCAGTACTTC
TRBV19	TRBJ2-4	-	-	CASSTLNTRGSLAKNIQYF	TGTGCCAGTAGTACCCTCAACACTCGCGGGTCTCTAGCCAAAAACATTCAGTACTTC
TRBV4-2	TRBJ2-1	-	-	CASSQEAGGGSDNEQFF	TGTGCCAGCAGCCAAGAAGCGGGTGGGGGGTCTGACAATGAGCAGTTCTTC